This entry lists 5 T cell receptor beta chains sequenced from one sample in a study of regulatory T cells. Study findings and constraints: In CD3G-deficient patients, conventional CD4+ T cells were enriched for hydrophobic CDR3 residues at positions 6 and 7.

The PCR used 52 TRBV and 13 TRBJ primers. Profiled with immunoSEQ multiplex PCR; TCRdb holds only in-frame clones, not every one. The data contain tens of thousands of clones, about 94% of them singletons. For these TCRs, the target antigens are not known. The sequenced sample was conventional CD4+ T cells sorted from blood. The receptors stem from a child aged 2-9 years with CD3G deficiency.

The genes are TRBV28 and TRBJ2-7; D possibly corresponds to TRBD2 (5 bases). The CDR3 loop spans 16 amino acids. Trimming stripped 6 bases from V and 1 base from J, with 19 bases between. CDR1 is MDHEN, CDR2 SYDVKM, per germline. Here the CDR3 reads CASSLRGRIGSYEQYF. CDR3 DNA: TGTGCCAGCAGCCTGAGAGGGCGTATCGGTTCCTACGAGCAGTACTTC.

This clone was seen a single time. The gene calls are TRBV6-1 and TRBJ2-7; D uncertain. The CDR3 is made up of 15 amino acids. Trimming cost V 8 bases and J 4 bases, with 21 bases left between them. In germline, CDR1 is MNHNS, CDR2 SASEGT. The CDR3 protein is CASVTSGYGGYEQYF. In nucleotides, the CDR3 is TGTGCCAGCGTTACCTCGGGTTACGGCGGATACGAGCAGTACTTC.

This chain connects TRBV5-1 to TRBJ2-1; possible D gene TRBD2, 5 bases. V was trimmed by 2 bases and J by 5 bases, leaving 14 bases between them. Germline V gene sequence: CDR1 SGHRS, CDR2 YFSETQ. The length of the CDR3 is 15 residues. CDR3 coding DNA: TGCGCCAGCAGCTTATCAGGACTTTCCCACAATGAGCAGTTCTTC. This sequence encodes CASSLSGLSHNEQFF. Variable domain in full (rest from reference TRBV5-1 and TRBJ2-1): KAGVTQTPRYLIKTRGQQVTLSCSPISGHRSVSWYQQTPGQGLQFLFEYFSETQRNKGNFPGRFSGRQFSNSRSEMNVSTLELGDSALYLCASSLSGLSHNEQFFGPGTRLTVL.

The rearrangement joins TRBV28 to TRBJ1-2; possibly TRBD1 for D (6 bases). V lost 6 bases to trimming and J lost 6 bases, with 11 bases between them. Looked up from germline, CDR1 is MDHEN and CDR2 is SYDVKM. The CDR3 spans 12 residues. CDR3 region: CASSSQGNGYTF. The CDR3 DNA is TGTGCCAGCAGCTCACAGGGTAATGGCTACACCTTC.

This sequence joins TRBV28 and TRBJ2-3, with 8 nucleotides matching TRBD2. The trim removed 5 bases at V and 5 bases at J, leaving 9 bases unmatched. Germline V lookup: CDR1 MDHEN, CDR2 SYDVKM. The CDR3 extends over 15 amino acids. Here the CDR3 reads CASSDPRGGRDTQYF. CDR3 in DNA: TGTGCCAGCAGTGACCCCCGGGGGGGAAGAGATACGCAGTATTTT.